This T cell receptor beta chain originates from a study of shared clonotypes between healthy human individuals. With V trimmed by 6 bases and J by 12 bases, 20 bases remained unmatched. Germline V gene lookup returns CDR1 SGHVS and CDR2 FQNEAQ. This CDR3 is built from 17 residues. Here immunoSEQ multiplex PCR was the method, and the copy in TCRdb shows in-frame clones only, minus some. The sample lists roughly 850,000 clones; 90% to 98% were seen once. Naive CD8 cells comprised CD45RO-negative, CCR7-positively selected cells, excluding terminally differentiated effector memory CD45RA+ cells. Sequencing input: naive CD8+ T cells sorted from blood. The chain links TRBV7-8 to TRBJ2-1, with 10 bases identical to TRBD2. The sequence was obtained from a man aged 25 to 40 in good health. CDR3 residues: CASSPDPSGSVVLGQFF. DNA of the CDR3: TGTGCCAGCAGTCCAGACCCTAGCGGGAGTGTCGTCTTAGGGCAGTTCTTC.